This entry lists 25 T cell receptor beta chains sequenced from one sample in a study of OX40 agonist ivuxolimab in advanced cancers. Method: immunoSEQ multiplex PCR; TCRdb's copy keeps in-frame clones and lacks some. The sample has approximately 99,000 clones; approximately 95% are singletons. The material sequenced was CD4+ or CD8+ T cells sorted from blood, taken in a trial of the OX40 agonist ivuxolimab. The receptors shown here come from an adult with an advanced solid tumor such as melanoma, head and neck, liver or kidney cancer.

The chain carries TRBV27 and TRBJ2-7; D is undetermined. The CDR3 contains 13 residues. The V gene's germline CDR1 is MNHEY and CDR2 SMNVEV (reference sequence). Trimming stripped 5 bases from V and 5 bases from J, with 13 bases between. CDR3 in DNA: TGTGCCAGCAGTCCGGGCCTCGGGCACGAGCAGTACTTC. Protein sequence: CASSPGLGHEQYF.

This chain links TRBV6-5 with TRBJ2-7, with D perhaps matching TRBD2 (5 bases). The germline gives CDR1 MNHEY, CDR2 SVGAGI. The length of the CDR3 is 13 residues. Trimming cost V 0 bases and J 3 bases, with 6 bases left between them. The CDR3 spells CASSYSRDYEQYF. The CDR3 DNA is TGTGCCAGCAGTTACTCCCGGGACTACGAGCAGTACTTC.

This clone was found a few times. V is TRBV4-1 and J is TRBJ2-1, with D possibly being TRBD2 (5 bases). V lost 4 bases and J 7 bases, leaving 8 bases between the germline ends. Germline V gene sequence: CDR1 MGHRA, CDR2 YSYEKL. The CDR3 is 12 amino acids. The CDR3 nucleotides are TGCGCCAGCAGCCCGACGGGAAATGAGCAGTTCTTC. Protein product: CASSPTGNEQFF.

In nucleotides, the CDR3 is TGTGCCAGCAGTTACGGGACAACCTATGGCTACACCTTC. Its protein product is CASSYGTTYGYTF. This chain joins TRBV6-6 and TRBJ1-2; D is possibly TRBD1 (6 bases). The length of the CDR3 is 13 residues. Germline V gene data show CDR1 as MNHNY and CDR2 as SVGAGI (reference sequence). Trimming took off 2 bases at V and 4 bases at J, with 8 bases between the two ends.

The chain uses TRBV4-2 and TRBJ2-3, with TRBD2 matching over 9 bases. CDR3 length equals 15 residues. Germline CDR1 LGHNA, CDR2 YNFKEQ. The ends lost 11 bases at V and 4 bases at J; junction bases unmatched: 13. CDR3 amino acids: CAASPPSGVADTQYF. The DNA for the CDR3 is TGTGCCGCTTCACCCCCTAGCGGGGTAGCAGATACGCAGTATTTT.

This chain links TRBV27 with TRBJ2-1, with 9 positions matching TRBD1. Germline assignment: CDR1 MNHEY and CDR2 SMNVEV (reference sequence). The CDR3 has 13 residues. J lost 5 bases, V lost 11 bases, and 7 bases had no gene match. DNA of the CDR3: TGTGCCGTCCGGGACAGGGCCAACAATGAGCAGTTCTTC. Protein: CAVRDRANNEQFF.

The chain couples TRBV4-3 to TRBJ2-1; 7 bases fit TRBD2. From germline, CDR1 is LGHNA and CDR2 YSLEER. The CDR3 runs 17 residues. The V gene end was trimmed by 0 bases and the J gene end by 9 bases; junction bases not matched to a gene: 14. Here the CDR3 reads CASSQDSVAGAVTEQFF. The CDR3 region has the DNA TGCGCCAGCAGCCAAGATTCGGTCGCGGGAGCGGTTACTGAGCAGTTCTTC.

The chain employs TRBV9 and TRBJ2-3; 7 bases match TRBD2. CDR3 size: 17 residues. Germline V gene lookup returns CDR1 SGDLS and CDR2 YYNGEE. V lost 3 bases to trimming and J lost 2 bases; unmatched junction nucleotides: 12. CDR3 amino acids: CASSALSVAGVTDTQYF. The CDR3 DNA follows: TGTGCCAGCAGCGCCCTCTCCGTTGCGGGGGTCACAGATACGCAGTATTTT. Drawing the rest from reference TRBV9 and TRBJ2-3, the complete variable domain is DSGVTQTPKHLITATGQRVTLRCSPRSGDLSVYWYQQSLDQGLQFLIQYYNGEERAKGNILERFSAQQFPDLHSELNLSSLELGDSALYFCASSALSVAGVTDTQYFGPGTRLTVL.

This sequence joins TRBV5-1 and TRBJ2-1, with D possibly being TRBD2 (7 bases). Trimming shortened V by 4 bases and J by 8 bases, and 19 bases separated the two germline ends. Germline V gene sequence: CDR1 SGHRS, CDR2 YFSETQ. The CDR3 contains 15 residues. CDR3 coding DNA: TGCGCCAGCAGCCGGATGGGGGGCAGCGGGGATGAGCAGTTCTTC. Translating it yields CASSRMGGSGDEQFF. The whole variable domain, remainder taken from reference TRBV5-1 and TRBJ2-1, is KAGVTQTPRYLIKTRGQQVTLSCSPISGHRSVSWYQQTPGQGLQFLFEYFSETQRNKGNFPGRFSGRQFSNSRSEMNVSTLELGDSALYLCASSRMGGSGDEQFFGPGTRLTVL.

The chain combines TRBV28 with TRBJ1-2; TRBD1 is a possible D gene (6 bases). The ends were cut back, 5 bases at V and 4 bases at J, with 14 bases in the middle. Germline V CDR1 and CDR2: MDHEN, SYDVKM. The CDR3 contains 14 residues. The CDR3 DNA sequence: TGTGCCAGCAGTCCCGCTGGGGGGCTCTATGGCTACACCTTC. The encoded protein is CASSPAGGLYGYTF.

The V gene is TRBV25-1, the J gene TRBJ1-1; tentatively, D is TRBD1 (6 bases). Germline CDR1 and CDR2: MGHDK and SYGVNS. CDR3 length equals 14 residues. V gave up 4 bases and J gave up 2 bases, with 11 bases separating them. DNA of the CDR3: TGTGCCAGCAGTGCCGGGGGGCGCAACACTGAAGCTTTCTTT. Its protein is CASSAGGRNTEAFF.

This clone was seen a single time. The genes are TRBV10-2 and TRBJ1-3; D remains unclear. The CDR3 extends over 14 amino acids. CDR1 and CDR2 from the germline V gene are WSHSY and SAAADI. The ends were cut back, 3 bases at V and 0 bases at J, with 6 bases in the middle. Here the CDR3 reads CASSEWFSGNTIYF. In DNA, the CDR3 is TGCGCCAGCAGTGAATGGTTCTCTGGAAACACCATATATTTT.

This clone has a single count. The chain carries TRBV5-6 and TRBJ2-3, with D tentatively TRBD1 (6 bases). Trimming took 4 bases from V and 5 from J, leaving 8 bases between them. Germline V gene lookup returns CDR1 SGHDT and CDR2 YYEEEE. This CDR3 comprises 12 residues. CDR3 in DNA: TGTGCCAGCAGCGTAGGGGGAGATACGCAGTATTTT. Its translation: CASSVGGDTQYF.

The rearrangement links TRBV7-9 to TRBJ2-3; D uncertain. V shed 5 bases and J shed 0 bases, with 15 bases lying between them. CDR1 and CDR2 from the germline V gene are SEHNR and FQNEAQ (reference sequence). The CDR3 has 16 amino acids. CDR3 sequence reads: CASSQTLRASTDTQYF. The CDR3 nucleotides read TGTGCCAGCAGCCAGACCTTACGGGCGAGCACAGATACGCAGTATTTT.

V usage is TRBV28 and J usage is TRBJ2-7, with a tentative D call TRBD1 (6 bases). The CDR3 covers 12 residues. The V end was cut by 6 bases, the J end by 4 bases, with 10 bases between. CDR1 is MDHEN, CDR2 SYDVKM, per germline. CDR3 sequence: CASRIQGYEQYF. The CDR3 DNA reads TGTGCCAGCAGAATACAGGGTTACGAGCAGTACTTC.

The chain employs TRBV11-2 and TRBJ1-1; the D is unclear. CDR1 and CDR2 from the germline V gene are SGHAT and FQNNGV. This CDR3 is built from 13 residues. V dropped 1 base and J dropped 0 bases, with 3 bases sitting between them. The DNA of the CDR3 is TGTGCCAGCAGCTTAGTATTGAACACTGAAGCTTTCTTT. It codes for CASSLVLNTEAFF.

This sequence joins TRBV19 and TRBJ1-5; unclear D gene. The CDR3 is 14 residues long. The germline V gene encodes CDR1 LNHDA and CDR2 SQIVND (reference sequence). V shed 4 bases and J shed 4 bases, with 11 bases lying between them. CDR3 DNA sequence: TGTGCCAGTAGTAACGGGGTACGGAATCAGCCCCAGCATTTT. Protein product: CASSNGVRNQPQHF.

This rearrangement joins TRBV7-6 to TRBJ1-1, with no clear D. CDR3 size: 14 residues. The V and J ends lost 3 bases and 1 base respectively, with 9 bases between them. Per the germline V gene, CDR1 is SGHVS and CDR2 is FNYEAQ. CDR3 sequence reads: CASSLVSGNTEAFF. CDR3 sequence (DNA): TGTGCCAGCAGCTTGGTCTCAGGGAACACTGAAGCTTTCTTT.

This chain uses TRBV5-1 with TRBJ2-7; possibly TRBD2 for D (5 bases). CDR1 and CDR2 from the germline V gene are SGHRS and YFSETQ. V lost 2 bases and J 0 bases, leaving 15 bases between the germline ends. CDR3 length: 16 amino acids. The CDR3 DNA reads TGCGCCAGCAGCTTCGGACTTTCATGGAGCTCCTACGAGCAGTACTTC. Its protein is CASSFGLSWSSYEQYF.

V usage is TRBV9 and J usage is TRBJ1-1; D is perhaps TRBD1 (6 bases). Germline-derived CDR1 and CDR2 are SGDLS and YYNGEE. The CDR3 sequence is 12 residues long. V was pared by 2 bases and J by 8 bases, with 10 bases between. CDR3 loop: CASSVQGQEAFF. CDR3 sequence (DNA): TGTGCCAGCAGCGTTCAGGGGCAGGAAGCTTTCTTT.

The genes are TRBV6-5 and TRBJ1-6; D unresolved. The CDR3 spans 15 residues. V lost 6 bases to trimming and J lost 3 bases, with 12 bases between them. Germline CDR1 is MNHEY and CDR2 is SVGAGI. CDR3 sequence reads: CASRPMGYYNSPLHF. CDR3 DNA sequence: TGTGCCAGCAGGCCTATGGGTTACTATAATTCACCCCTCCACTTT.

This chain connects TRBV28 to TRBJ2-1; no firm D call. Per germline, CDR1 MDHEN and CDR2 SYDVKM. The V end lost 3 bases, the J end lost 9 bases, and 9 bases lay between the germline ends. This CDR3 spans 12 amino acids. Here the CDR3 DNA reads TGTGCCAGCAGTTTGATTCGAGGTGAGCAGTTCTTC. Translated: CASSLIRGEQFF.

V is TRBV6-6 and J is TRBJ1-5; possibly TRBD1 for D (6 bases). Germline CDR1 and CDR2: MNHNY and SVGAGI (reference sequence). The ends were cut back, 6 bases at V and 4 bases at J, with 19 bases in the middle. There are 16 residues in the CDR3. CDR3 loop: CASSPDWDIENQPQHF. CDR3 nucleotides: TGTGCCAGCAGCCCTGATTGGGACATTGAGAATCAGCCCCAGCATTTT.

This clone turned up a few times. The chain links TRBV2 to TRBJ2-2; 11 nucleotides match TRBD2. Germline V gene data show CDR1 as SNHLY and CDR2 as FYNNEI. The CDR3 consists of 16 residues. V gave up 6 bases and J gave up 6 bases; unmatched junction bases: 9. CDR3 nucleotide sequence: TGTGCCAGCAGAGATAGCGGGGGGGCCGACGCCGGGGAGCTGTTTTTT. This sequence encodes CASRDSGGADAGELFF.

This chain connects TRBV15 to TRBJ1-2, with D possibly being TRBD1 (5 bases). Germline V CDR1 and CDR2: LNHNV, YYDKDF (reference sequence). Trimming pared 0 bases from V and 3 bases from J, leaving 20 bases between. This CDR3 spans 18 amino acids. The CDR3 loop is CATSRDGAPGSADYGYTF. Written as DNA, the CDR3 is TGTGCCACCAGCAGAGATGGGGCTCCGGGGTCGGCGGACTATGGCTACACCTTC.